This entry lists 20 T cell receptor beta chains sequenced from one sample in a study of human T cells and chemical hapten exposure. Time point specified: patch test 3, about 24 weeks after DPC sensitization. Treatment given: therapeutic diphenylcyclopropenone sensitization with weekly scalp DPC. Using its own MiXCR run on the RACE reads, TCRdb lists one record per CDR3 protein. The sample holds around 200,000 distinct CDR3 sequences, 24% seen once. Material: whole blood, obtained in connection with sensitization to the hapten diphenylcyclopropenone (DPC). These TCRs come from a woman aged 40-49 years with alopecia areata. Some clones in this sample may be carry-over from other donors' samples.

The genes are TRBV7-9 and TRBJ1-3, with D possibly matching TRBD1 (5 bases). Germline values: CDR1 SEHNR, CDR2 FQNEAQ (reference sequence). The CDR3 consists of 17 residues. The V end lost 5 bases, the J end lost 5 bases, and 22 bases lay between the germline ends. CDR3 in amino acids: CASSPTRARGDRNTIYF. For the CDR3, the DNA is TGTGCCAGCAGCCCAACCCGGGCGAGGGGAGACAGAAACACCATATATTTT. The complete variable domain, with remaining parts taken from reference TRBV7-9 and TRBJ1-3, reads DTGVSQNPRHKITKRGQNVTFRCDPISEHNRLYWYRQTLGQGPEFLTYFQNEAQLEKSRLLSDRFSAERPKGSFSTLEIQRTEQGDSAMYLCASSPTRARGDRNTIYFGEGSWLTVV.

This clonotype was observed a few times. V is TRBV5-1 and J is TRBJ2-5; TRBD2 agrees at 12 bases. The CDR3 sequence is 15 residues long. J gave up 2 bases and V 4 bases, and 3 bases lay outside the gene matches. In germline, CDR1 is SGHRS, CDR2 YFSETQ. The CDR3 DNA reads as TGCGCCAGCAGCCCCGGACTAGCGGGACAAGAGACCCAGTACTTC. It translates to CASSPGLAGQETQYF.

The V gene is TRBV20-1, the J gene TRBJ2-2; TRBD2 matches at 8 bases. V dropped 0 bases and J dropped 5; count of bases not matched to a gene: 5. Looked up from germline, CDR1 is DFQATT and CDR2 is SNEGSKA (reference sequence). This CDR3 has 15 residues. CDR3 DNA sequence: TGCAGTGCTAGAGACGGCGGGAGGACTACCGGGGAGCTGTTTTTT. It is translated as CSARDGGRTTGELFF.

This clonotype was seen a few times. The V call is TRBV4-3, the J call TRBJ2-7; 12 positions match TRBD1. V was clipped by 1 base and J by 7 bases; unmatched bases: 8. This CDR3 region has 16 residues. Germline V gene lookup returns CDR1 LGHNA and CDR2 YSLEER. The DNA of the CDR3 is TGCGCCAGCAGCCAAGCCCCGGGACAGGGGGCGCGGGAGCAGTACTTC. Protein product: CASSQAPGQGAREQYF.

The rearrangement uses TRBV28 and TRBJ2-7; D is perhaps TRBD1 or TRBD2 (5 bases each). Germline assignment: CDR1 MDHEN and CDR2 SYDVKM. The CDR3 runs 15 residues. V was trimmed by 2 bases and J by 0 bases, leaving 11 bases between them. The CDR3 reads CASSLHPGSSYEQYF. CDR3 DNA: TGTGCCAGCAGTTTACATCCAGGGAGCTCCTACGAGCAGTACTTC. Supplemented by reference TRBV28 and TRBJ2-7, the full variable domain reads DVKVTQSSRYLVKRTGEKVFLECVQDMDHENMFWYRQDPGLGLRLIYFSYDVKMKEKGDIPEGYSVSREKKERFSLILESASTNQTSMYLCASSLHPGSSYEQYFGPGTRLTVT.

This clonotype was observed many times. The rearrangement links TRBV5-6 to TRBJ1-5; 7 nucleotides match TRBD1. Per germline, CDR1 SGHDT and CDR2 YYEEEE. V shed 3 bases and J 0 bases; nucleotides not matched to a gene: 9. This CDR3 region has 17 residues. The CDR3 protein is CASSSISGQRSNQPQHF. Written as DNA, the CDR3 is TGTGCCAGCAGCTCAATTTCGGGACAGCGTAGCAATCAGCCCCAGCATTTT.

This chain links TRBV20-1 with TRBJ2-7; D is unclear. Per the germline V gene, CDR1 is DFQATT and CDR2 is SNEGSKA (reference sequence). V was cut by 3 bases and J by 6 bases, with 18 bases left in between. There are 14 residues in the CDR3. CDR3 in DNA: TGCAGTGCTAGGGGCCATCACAGATTGTGCGAGCAGTACTTC. Translating gives CSARGHHRLCEQYF.

The rearrangement links TRBV28 to TRBJ2-1, with 10 positions matching TRBD2. The ends lost 5 bases at V and 4 bases at J; junction bases unmatched: 23. Germline CDR1 and CDR2: MDHEN and SYDVKM. The length of the CDR3 is 21 residues. The CDR3 loop is CASSPALTGRPSGSRYNEQFF. CDR3 DNA sequence: TGTGCCAGCAGTCCTGCCCTAACAGGGCGACCTAGCGGGAGTAGGTACAATGAGCAGTTCTTC. The complete variable domain, with remaining parts taken from reference TRBV28 and TRBJ2-1, reads DVKVTQSSRYLVKRTGEKVFLECVQDMDHENMFWYRQDPGLGLRLIYFSYDVKMKEKGDIPEGYSVSREKKERFSLILESASTNQTSMYLCASSPALTGRPSGSRYNEQFFGPGTRLTVL.

This clonotype was detected a few times. This chain uses TRBV20-1 with TRBJ2-7; the match to TRBD1 covers 10 bases. Unmatched junction bases numbered 6, after V lost 6 bases and J lost 4 bases. Germline CDR1 reads DFQATT; CDR2 reads SNEGSKA (reference sequence). The length of the CDR3 is 13 residues. Written as DNA, the CDR3 is TGCAGTGCGGGGACAGGGGCCGCGTACGAGCAGTACTTC. It encodes CSAGTGAAYEQYF.

The chain links TRBV29-1 to TRBJ1-3, with D maybe TRBD1 (5 bases). The germline CDR1 and CDR2 sequences are SQVTM and ANQGSEA. V lost 6 bases and J 8 bases, leaving 14 bases between the germline ends. The CDR3 is 12 residues long. The CDR3: CSVDGGGDTIYF. In DNA form, the CDR3 reads TGCAGCGTGGACGGAGGAGGGGACACCATATATTTT.

This chain joins TRBV12-3 or TRBV12-4 and TRBJ1-5; D remains unclear. The CDR3 sequence is 14 residues long. V was shortened by 3 bases and J by 5 bases, with 11 bases between the two germline ends. CDR3 region: CASSFGQIYQPQHF. The CDR3 DNA follows: TGTGCCAGCAGTTTCGGCCAGATCTATCAGCCCCAGCATTTT.

This clonotype has just a few counts. V is TRBV4-2 and J is TRBJ2-3; TRBD1 might be the D (6 bases). Germline V gives CDR1 LGHNA, CDR2 YNFKEQ. This CDR3 spans 18 amino acids. The V gene lost 0 bases and the J gene lost 6 bases, with 22 bases spanning the gap. The CDR3 region has the DNA TGTGCCAGCAGCCAAGATCGCCAGGTCGGGACAAAGGTTGATACGCAGTATTTT. It yields the protein CASSQDRQVGTKVDTQYF.

This clonotype has just a few counts. The V gene is TRBV29-1, the J gene TRBJ2-2; no clear D gene. This CDR3 comprises 15 residues. V was pared by 4 bases and J by 2 bases, with 14 bases between. Per the germline V gene, CDR1 is SQVTM and CDR2 is ANQGSEA. CDR3 in DNA: TGCAGCGTTGGTCTTGACCTCATAAACACCGGGGAGCTGTTTTTT. It is translated as CSVGLDLINTGELFF.

This clonotype has only a few counts. An end of the junction does not agree with germline; a read error may underlie this. CDR3 sequence: CASSPPNRAGGPSSVF. For the CDR3, the DNA is TGTGCCAGCAGTCCCCCCAATCGCGCGGGAGGGCCTAGTTCGGTATTC. The rearrangement uses TRBV28 and TRBJ2-7, with TRBD2 matching 9 bases. Germline CDR1 is MDHEN and CDR2 is SYDVKM. The CDR3 consists of 16 residues.

There are a few counts of this clonotype. The chain has TRBV24-1 and TRBJ1-1; TRBD1 matches 11 bases. The CDR3 runs to 15 residues. V was clipped by 3 bases and J by 2 bases; unmatched bases: 1. CDR1 and CDR2 from the germline V gene are KGHDR and SFDVKD. Here the CDR3 reads CATSDGTGGNTEAFF. The CDR3 DNA reads as TGTGCCACCAGTGATGGGACAGGGGGAAACACTGAAGCTTTCTTT.

The sample holds many counts of this clonotype. This chain uses TRBV6-6 with TRBJ2-2; TRBD1 matches at 8 bases. CDR3 size: 14 residues. Germline lookup yields CDR1 MNHNY and CDR2 SVGAGI (reference sequence). Trimming took 6 bases from V and 6 from J; bases not matched to a gene: 6. In DNA form, the CDR3 reads TGTGCCAGCAGCCAAGGGGACAGGCCCGGGGAGCTGTTTTTT. It is translated as CASSQGDRPGELFF.

The gene calls are TRBV5-5 and TRBJ2-7; 9 bases align to TRBD1. CDR1 is SGHKS and CDR2 is YYEKEE in the germline V gene (reference sequence). V lost 2 bases and J lost 3; bases outside the gene matches: 6. CDR3 size: 15 residues. DNA for the CDR3: TGTGCCAGCAGCTTAAGTACAGGGGGCTTCTACGAGCAGTACTTC. Translation: CASSLSTGGFYEQYF.

The V call is TRBV5-4, the J call TRBJ2-2; the match to TRBD2 covers 9 bases. The CDR3 loop spans 17 amino acids. J was trimmed by 5 bases and V by 0 bases; bases with no gene match: 8. Germline V gene lookup returns CDR1 SGHNT and CDR2 YYREEE (reference sequence). The CDR3 is CASSLGGRSGSTGELFF. For the CDR3, the DNA is TGTGCCAGCAGCTTGGGGGGACGTAGCGGGAGTACCGGGGAGCTGTTTTTT.

In this sample, this clonotype turned up many times. V usage is TRBV6-5 and J usage is TRBJ2-2; 9 bases agree with TRBD2. The ends lost 6 bases at V and 4 bases at J; junction bases unmatched: 12. This CDR3 comprises 17 residues. Germline values: CDR1 MNHEY, CDR2 SVGAGI. The CDR3 sequence: CASRLTGTSRVTGELFF. The CDR3 bases are TGTGCCAGCAGATTAACCGGGACTAGCAGGGTCACCGGGGAGCTGTTTTTT.

V and J are TRBV29-1 and TRBJ2-1; D is possibly TRBD1 (5 bases). This CDR3 is built from 17 residues. Germline V gene lookup returns CDR1 SQVTM and CDR2 ANQGSEA. V gave up 6 bases and J gave up 0 bases, with 21 bases separating them. This chain's CDR3 is CSVLEYGARSSYNEQFF. The CDR3 DNA sequence: TGCAGCGTGCTAGAGTATGGGGCGAGGAGCTCCTACAATGAGCAGTTCTTC.